The 28 T cell receptor beta chains presented below share a single source sample, sequenced in a study of early T cells in non-severe SARS-CoV-2 infection. Each CDR3 protein gets one entry after TCRdb re-called the 5' RACE reads with MiXCR. The sample records tens of thousands of distinct CDR3 sequences, 5.5% to 6.5% being singletons. Sequences were obtained from whole blood. The receptors come from an adult who was a healthcare worker with PCR-confirmed SARS-CoV-2 infection or an uninfected control (not recorded which).

In its sample, this clonotype was seen many times. The CDR3, as DNA: TGCGCCAGCAGCCAAACACCGAACACTGAAGCTTTCTTT. This encodes CASSQTPNTEAFF. J is TRBJ1-1 and V is TRBV5-1; D ambiguous. CDR1 SGHRS and CDR2 YFSETQ come from the germline V gene. V lost 4 bases, J lost 1 base, and 8 bases lay in between. The CDR3 extends over 13 amino acids.

This clonotype was recorded many times. The chain has TRBV7-9 and TRBJ2-5, with 9 bases fitting TRBD2. The V gene end was trimmed by 3 bases and the J gene end by 3 bases; junction bases not matched to a gene: 5. Germline values: CDR1 SEHNR, CDR2 FQNEAQ (reference sequence). The CDR3 runs to 15 residues. The CDR3: CASSFEGLAKETQYF. CDR3 sequence (DNA): TGTGCCAGCAGCTTCGAGGGACTAGCCAAAGAGACCCAGTACTTC.

Many counts were recorded for this clonotype. The rearrangement joins TRBV6-6 to TRBJ1-4; a possible D gene is TRBD1 (6 bases). V was clipped by 2 bases and J by 6 bases, with 16 bases between them. Germline V gene lookup returns CDR1 MNHNY and CDR2 SVGAGI (reference sequence). CDR3 length equals 16 residues. In DNA form, the CDR3 reads TGTGCCAGCAGTTACGGACAGTATTGGGTAGATGAAAAACTGTTTTTT. It yields the protein CASSYGQYWVDEKLFF.

This chain joins TRBV27 and TRBJ2-1; TRBD2 matches 7 bases. Germline V gene lookup returns CDR1 MNHEY and CDR2 SMNVEV (reference sequence). V was clipped by 3 bases and J by 14 bases; unmatched bases: 10. The CDR3 spans 13 residues. Written as DNA, the CDR3 is TGTGCCAGCAGTTTCCTGTCCAGCGGGAATGAGTTCTTC. Its translation: CASSFLSSGNEFF.

The rearrangement joins TRBV20-1 to TRBJ1-5; D uncertain. The CDR3 contains 13 residues. The germline gives CDR1 DFQATT, CDR2 SNEGSKA (reference sequence). Trimming cost V 3 bases and J 1 base, with 7 bases left between them. The CDR3 loop reads CSARVPSNQPQHF. In DNA, the CDR3 is TGCAGTGCTAGGGTTCCAAGCAATCAGCCCCAGCATTTT.

The table lists this clonotype with a few counts. V is TRBV5-6 and J is TRBJ2-5, with a weak D call TRBD1 (5 bases). The V end was cut by 0 bases, the J end by 5 bases, with 14 bases between. CDR1 is SGHDT, CDR2 YYEEEE, per germline. The CDR3 covers 15 residues. CDR3 region: CASSLGSPGWETQYF. In DNA form, the CDR3 reads TGTGCCAGCAGCTTGGGTTCCCCAGGGTGGGAGACCCAGTACTTC.

This clonotype was detected ten times or more. The genes are TRBV29-1 and TRBJ2-2, with TRBD1 as a possible D gene (5 bases). Germline-derived CDR1 and CDR2 are SQVTM and ANQGSEA. Trimming pared 0 bases from V and 7 bases from J, leaving 6 bases between. There are 12 residues in the CDR3. CDR3: CSVEDQGGELFF. CDR3 bases: TGCAGCGTTGAAGATCAGGGCGGGGAGCTGTTTTTT.

At least ten counts were recorded for this clonotype. The rearrangement uses TRBV12-3 or TRBV12-4 and TRBJ1-6; no firm D call. The V end lost 7 bases, the J end lost 10 bases, and 20 bases lay between the germline ends. The CDR3 sequence is 15 residues long. The CDR3 coding sequence is TGTGCCAGCACCGGGCAGGCTGGGCGAGGATCACCCCTCCACTTT. Its translation: CASTGQAGRGSPLHF.

Many counts were recorded for this clonotype. The chain has TRBV24-1 and TRBJ1-2; D remains ambiguous. V was shortened by 7 bases and J by 4 bases, with 18 bases between the two germline ends. This CDR3 spans 15 amino acids. Germline V gene data show CDR1 as KGHDR and CDR2 as SFDVKD. The CDR3 nucleotides are TGTGCCACCAGCAACCCCACGAAGGGAACCTATGGCTACACCTTC. It is translated as CATSNPTKGTYGYTF.

In this sample, this clonotype turned up many times. The chain recombines TRBV6-1 with TRBJ2-5, with TRBD1 as a possible D gene (6 bases). The germline CDR1 and CDR2 sequences are MNHNS and SASEGT. V was cut by 7 bases and J by 2 bases, with 11 bases left in between. This CDR3 has 13 amino acids. Here the CDR3 DNA reads TGTGCCAGCAACAGGGAAACGCAAGAGACCCAGTACTTC. Protein: CASNRETQETQYF.

This clonotype appeared a few times. This chain joins TRBV11-2 and TRBJ2-1; 7 bases are a match to TRBD2. CDR1 and CDR2 from the germline V gene are SGHAT and FQNNGV. Germline trimming cut 0 bases from V and 0 bases from J; bases unmatched to any gene: 11. The CDR3 consists of 19 residues. For the CDR3, the DNA is TGTGCCAGCAGCTTAGATACATGGGGGGGGGATAGCTCCTACAATGAGCAGTTCTTC. This translates into CASSLDTWGGDSSYNEQFF.

The chain has TRBV10-2 and TRBJ2-7; D is perhaps TRBD2 (6 bases). The CDR3 length is 15 residues. Germline CDR1 reads WSHSY; CDR2 reads SAAADI. V was shortened by 7 bases and J by 0 bases, with 16 bases between the two germline ends. The CDR3 here is CASTGEAGISYEQYF. CDR3 sequence (DNA): TGCGCCAGCACCGGGGAGGCAGGGATCTCCTACGAGCAGTACTTC.

The chain has TRBV12-3 or TRBV12-4 and TRBJ1-3; D remains ambiguous. Trimming shortened V by 10 bases and J by 9 bases, and 13 bases separated the two germline ends. CDR3 length: 11 amino acids. The CDR3 nucleotides are TGTGCCACCGAGGACGTGGGCACCATATATTTT. This translates into CATEDVGTIYF.

This clonotype was counted many times. The J gene is TRBJ2-6, the V gene TRBV20-1, with 12 nucleotides matching TRBD2. Per the germline V gene, CDR1 is DFQATT and CDR2 is SNEGSKA (reference sequence). CDR3 length equals 18 residues. The ends lost 2 bases at V and 3 bases at J; junction bases unmatched: 8. The CDR3 protein is CSARPSGGAVNGANVLTF. CDR3 in DNA: TGCAGTGCTAGACCTAGCGGGGGGGCCGTAAATGGGGCCAACGTCCTGACTTTC.

This clonotype was observed at least ten times. The rearrangement links TRBV6-5 to TRBJ2-3; 10 nucleotides align to TRBD2. The J segment lost 1 base and the V segment lost 0 bases, leaving 7 bases of the junction unmatched. This CDR3 has 18 residues. The germline gives CDR1 MNHEY, CDR2 SVGAGI. As DNA, the CDR3 is TGTGCCAGCAGTTACTCGGCTAGCGGGGGCGGGGGCACAGATACGCAGTATTTT. Its translation is CASSYSASGGGGTDTQYF.

This clonotype was seen many times. Germline is not matched at one junction end, which may reflect a read error. The chain joins TRBV2 to TRBJ2-7; 7 nucleotides match TRBD1. CDR3 size: 10 residues. Germline V gives CDR1 SNHLY, CDR2 FYNNEI. DNA of the CDR3: TGTGCCAGCAGTGGGGACAGAGTGTGGTTC. Amino acids: CASSGDRVWF.

This clonotype was recorded many times. The chain combines TRBV29-1 with TRBJ2-1; TRBD2 matches at 14 bases. Trimming took 4 bases from V and 7 from J; bases not matched to a gene: 0. This CDR3 region has 13 residues. CDR1 SQVTM and CDR2 ANQGSEA come from the germline V gene. In nucleotides, the CDR3 is TGCAGCGTTGGACTAGCGGGGGGGAATGAGCAGTTCTTC. This codes for CSVGLAGGNEQFF.

This clonotype was seen ten or more times. The V call is TRBV6-2 or TRBV6-3, the J call TRBJ2-3; 14 bases are a match to TRBD2. The ends lost 3 bases at V and 8 bases at J; junction bases unmatched: 4. Germline V gene data show CDR1 as MNHEY and CDR2 as SVGEGT. The CDR3 loop spans 15 amino acids. The CDR3 protein is CASSYGGTSGSTQYF. The CDR3, as DNA: TGTGCCAGCAGTTATGGAGGGACTAGCGGGAGTACGCAGTATTTT.

This clonotype has ten or more counts. The rearrangement joins TRBV28 to TRBJ1-3, with a weak D call TRBD1 (6 bases). Looked up from germline, CDR1 is MDHEN and CDR2 is SYDVKM. The V and J ends lost 6 bases and 0 bases respectively, with 12 bases between them. The CDR3 contains 15 residues. CDR3 in DNA: TGTGCCAGCAGCTACACAGGGCTCTCTGGAAACACCATATATTTT. It translates to CASSYTGLSGNTIYF.

This clonotype was picked up many times. In nucleotides, the CDR3 is TGTGCCAGCAGCTATTCCTACGAGCAGTACTTC. Residues: CASSYSYEQYF. J is TRBJ2-7 and V is TRBV12-3 or TRBV12-4; D gene uncertain. CDR3 length: 11 residues. Trimming shortened V by 6 bases and J by 1 base, and 4 bases separated the two germline ends.

At least ten counts were recorded for this clonotype. This chain uses TRBV5-3 with TRBJ2-1; TRBD1 is a possible D gene (5 bases). TRBV5-3 is flagged as an ORF with uncertain function. The CDR3 consists of 17 residues. V was cut by 4 bases and J by 2 bases, with 19 bases left in between. CDR3 bases: TGTGCCAGAAGCCAGCCATTTAAGGGGATAGCCTACAATGAGCAGTTCTTC. It is translated as CARSQPFKGIAYNEQFF.

This clonotype was seen many times. The V and J genes are TRBV20-1 and TRBJ2-3, with 10 bases aligning to TRBD1. The germline V gene encodes CDR1 DFQATT and CDR2 SNEGSKA (reference sequence). The junction had 14 bases not matched to a gene; V was cut back by 5 bases and J by 0 bases. CDR3 length: 18 residues. The CDR3: CSALNRDRGISSTDTQYF. The CDR3, as DNA: TGCAGTGCTTTAAACCGGGACAGGGGAATATCTAGCACAGATACGCAGTATTTT.

This clonotype was recorded many times. The J gene is TRBJ2-7, the V gene TRBV12-3 or TRBV12-4; D ambiguous. With 9 bases removed from V and 0 bases from J, the gap between germline ends came to 6 bases. CDR3 size: 11 residues. CDR3 amino acids: CASSASYEQYF. In DNA, the CDR3 is TGTGCCAGTTCTGCCTCCTACGAGCAGTACTTC.

Only a few counts were recorded for this clonotype. The chain has TRBV28 and TRBJ2-7, with D possibly being TRBD1 (6 bases). This CDR3 has 14 residues. The V end lost 2 bases, the J end lost 2 bases, and 10 bases lay between the germline ends. The germline gives CDR1 MDHEN, CDR2 SYDVKM. The CDR3 loop reads CASSLQGRPYEQYF. The CDR3 nucleotides are TGTGCCAGCAGTTTACAGGGGCGCCCCTACGAGCAGTACTTC.

This clonotype has only a few counts. The chain carries TRBV28 and TRBJ2-1; either TRBD1 or TRBD2 may supply D (5 bases each). The CDR3 length is 15 residues. Germline V gene lookup returns CDR1 MDHEN and CDR2 SYDVKM. V was pared by 7 bases and J by 5 bases, with 18 bases between. The CDR3 bases are TGTGCCAGCACCAACCCCACGGGGCAAAACAATGAGCAGTTCTTC. Translated: CASTNPTGQNNEQFF.

This clonotype has a count of ten or more. The chain has TRBV7-8 and TRBJ2-3, with TRBD2 as a possible D gene (5 bases). Per germline, CDR1 SGHVS and CDR2 FQNEAQ. The V end was cut by 1 base, the J end by 4 bases, with 6 bases between. The CDR3 loop spans 13 amino acids. This chain's CDR3 is CASSLVRADTQYF. CDR3 nucleotides: TGTGCCAGCAGCTTAGTGAGGGCAGATACGCAGTATTTT.

This clonotype appeared many times. The genes are TRBV4-3 and TRBJ1-1; D gene ambiguous. The V gene lost 2 bases and the J gene lost 1 base, with 14 bases spanning the gap. The CDR3 has 16 amino acids. Germline-derived CDR1 and CDR2 are LGHNA and YSLEER. The CDR3 bases are TGCGCCAGCAGCCAATGGGCAGAAACTCCGAACACTGAAGCTTTCTTT. As protein: CASSQWAETPNTEAFF.

CDR3 nucleotides: TGTGCCAGCAGCCCTATGAAATTCTATATCTACGAGCAGTACTTC. Amino acid sequence: CASSPMKFYIYEQYF. The chain uses TRBV21-1 and TRBJ2-7. TRBV21-1 is assigned pseudogene status. There are 15 residues in the CDR3.